The rows below give T cell receptor beta chains drawn from one sample of a study of cytotoxic CD8 clonotypes in ibrutinib-treated CLL. Sequenced by immunoSEQ multiplex PCR; TCRdb stores in-frame clones only, minus some. Of fewer than 400,000 clones listed, roughly two thirds are singletons. The sample consisted of PBMCs, taken after 36 months of ibrutinib treatment. The source of these receptors is a human donor with chronic lymphocytic leukemia. The CDR3 runs from the conserved cysteine through the conserved F or W. Fields, in order: V gene, D gene, J gene, clone size, CDR3 protein, CDR3 DNA. D genes are given only for firm matches. Clone sizes are given selectively: once, few, many, or a class where the clone is expanded.

v_call: TRBV4-1; d_call: NA; j_call: TRBJ1-5; clone_size: few; cdr3_aa: CASSHAGSNQPQHF; cdr3_nt: TGCGCCAGCAGCCATGCGGGGAGCAATCAGCCCCAGCATTTT
v_call: TRBV21-1; d_call: NA; j_call: TRBJ2-7; clone_size: NA; cdr3_aa: CASSKDRGRIYEQYF; cdr3_nt: TGTGCCAGCAGCAAGGACAGGGGGCGCATCTACGAGCAGTACTTC
v_call: TRBV2; d_call: NA; j_call: TRBJ1-6; clone_size: NA; cdr3_aa: CASRGGASSYNSPLHF; cdr3_nt: TGTGCCAGCAGAGGCGGTGCTAGCTCCTATAATTCACCCCTCCACTTT
v_call: TRBV29-1; d_call: NA; j_call: TRBJ2-5; clone_size: NA; cdr3_aa: CSVGSMWGAGETQYF; cdr3_nt: TGCAGCGTTGGGAGTATGTGGGGGGCGGGAGAGACCCAGTACTTC
v_call: TRBV6-5; d_call: NA; j_call: TRBJ2-7; clone_size: few; cdr3_aa: CASSYRGNYEQYF; cdr3_nt: TGTGCCAGCAGTTACCGCGGGAACTACGAGCAGTACTTC
v_call: TRBV7-8; d_call: NA; j_call: TRBJ2-7; clone_size: few; cdr3_aa: CASSLRLLRDEQYF; cdr3_nt: TGTGCCAGCAGCTTACGGCTCCTCCGGGACGAGCAGTACTTC
v_call: TRBV7-2; d_call: NA; j_call: TRBJ2-7; clone_size: NA; cdr3_aa: CASSVTFRQRIYEQYF; cdr3_nt: TGTGCCAGCAGCGTAACTTTTAGACAGAGGATTTACGAGCAGTACTTC
v_call: TRBV2; d_call: TRBD1; j_call: TRBJ1-1; clone_size: NA; cdr3_aa: CASRKGQGNTEAFF; cdr3_nt: TGTGCCAGCAGGAAGGGACAGGGGAACACTGAAGCTTTCTTT
v_call: TRBV7-9; d_call: NA; j_call: TRBJ1-2; clone_size: NA; cdr3_aa: CASSRPQGYGYTF; cdr3_nt: TGTGCCAGCAGCCGACCTCAGGGCTATGGCTACACCTTC
v_call: TRBV9; d_call: NA; j_call: TRBJ2-2; clone_size: NA; cdr3_aa: CASSVEGSYYTGELFF; cdr3_nt: TGTGCCAGCAGCGTAGAAGGTAGCTATTACACCGGGGAGCTGTTTTTT
v_call: TRBV7-4; d_call: NA; j_call: TRBJ1-4; clone_size: NA; cdr3_aa: CASSPECEKLFF; cdr3_nt: TGTGCCAGCAGCCCTGAATGTGAAAAACTGTTTTTT
v_call: TRBV2; d_call: NA; j_call: TRBJ1-2; clone_size: many; cdr3_aa: CASTSSFLGQLYGYTF; cdr3_nt: TGTGCCAGCACCTCAAGCTTTTTAGGACAGCTATATGGCTACACCTTC
v_call: TRBV5-6; d_call: NA; j_call: TRBJ2-2; clone_size: NA; cdr3_aa: CASSLPWGELFF; cdr3_nt: TGTGCCAGCAGCTTGCCCTGGGGGGAGCTGTTTTTT
v_call: TRBV7-2; d_call: NA; j_call: TRBJ2-7; clone_size: NA; cdr3_aa: CASSPWTTTYEQYF; cdr3_nt: TGTGCCAGCAGCCCATGGACTACTACCTACGAGCAGTACTTC
v_call: TRBV4-1; d_call: NA; j_call: TRBJ2-5; clone_size: once; cdr3_aa: CASSQGAGETQYF; cdr3_nt: TGCGCCAGCAGCCAAGGAGCGGGAGAGACCCAGTACTTC
v_call: TRBV4-1; d_call: NA; j_call: TRBJ2-3; clone_size: once; cdr3_aa: CASSLTGLRTDTQYF; cdr3_nt: TGCGCCAGCAGCCTGACGGGACTTCGCACAGATACGCAGTATTTT
v_call: TRBV2; d_call: NA; j_call: TRBJ2-7; clone_size: NA; cdr3_aa: CASSGGAAEQYF; cdr3_nt: TGTGCCAGCAGTGGAGGAGCGGCCGAGCAGTACTTC
v_call: TRBV23-1; d_call: TRBD2; j_call: TRBJ2-1; clone_size: once; cdr3_aa: CASSHPGLAGGRYEQFF; cdr3_nt: TGCGCCAGCAGTCACCCCGGACTAGCGGGGGGGCGCTATGAGCAGTTCTTC
v_call: TRBV9; d_call: NA; j_call: TRBJ2-1; clone_size: NA; cdr3_aa: CASSVATAYYNEQFF; cdr3_nt: TGTGCCAGCAGCGTAGCTACGGCGTATTACAATGAGCAGTTCTTC
v_call: TRBV7-8; d_call: NA; j_call: TRBJ2-1; clone_size: NA; cdr3_aa: CASSLEGLVDEQFF; cdr3_nt: TGTGCCAGCAGCTTAGAAGGATTAGTAGATGAGCAGTTCTTC
v_call: TRBV21-1; d_call: NA; j_call: TRBJ2-5; clone_size: NA; cdr3_aa: CASSTRDGLAGEQETQYF; cdr3_nt: TGTGCCAGCAGCACAAGGGACGGACTAGCGGGGGAACAAGAGACCCAGTACTTC
v_call: TRBV5-1; d_call: NA; j_call: TRBJ1-2; clone_size: few; cdr3_aa: CASSLVQGGGYTF; cdr3_nt: TGCGCCAGCAGCTTGGTGCAGGGCGGGGGCTACACCTTC
v_call: TRBV18; d_call: NA; j_call: TRBJ2-1; clone_size: NA; cdr3_aa: CASSPYNEQFF; cdr3_nt: TGTGCCAGCTCACCTTACAATGAGCAGTTCTTC
v_call: TRBV18; d_call: NA; j_call: TRBJ2-7; clone_size: few; cdr3_aa: CASSALTVYEQYF; cdr3_nt: TGTGCCAGCTCAGCACTAACGGTCTACGAGCAGTACTTC
v_call: TRBV5-1; d_call: NA; j_call: TRBJ1-1; clone_size: NA; cdr3_aa: CASSLDGATEAFF; cdr3_nt: TGCGCCAGCAGCTTGGACGGGGCCACTGAAGCTTTCTTT
v_call: TRBV5-1; d_call: TRBD2; j_call: TRBJ2-1; clone_size: NA; cdr3_aa: CASSLGGAGVNNEQFF; cdr3_nt: TGCGCCAGCAGCCTAGGAGGCGCGGGGGTTAACAATGAGCAGTTCTTC
v_call: TRBV9; d_call: NA; j_call: TRBJ2-1; clone_size: NA; cdr3_aa: CASSVVSGSYNEQFF; cdr3_nt: TGTGCCAGCAGCGTAGTTAGCGGCTCCTACAATGAGCAGTTCTTC